The source of this TCR beta chain is a study of HIV-infected children after antiretroviral therapy interruption. About the research overall: Four children interrupted treatment; four stayed on continuous treatment. Weeks 0, 12, interruption end (24 or 48), and about 3 years post-study gave interruption-arm samples. Children's median ages were 9.5 years and 8 years by group. Samples from the continuous-treatment group were taken at weeks 0, 48 and 150.

This CDR3 contains 16 residues. The germline CDR1 and CDR2 sequences are DFQATT and SNEGSKA (reference sequence). V lost 0 bases to trimming and J lost 1 base, with 13 bases between them. The treatment here: PENTA 11 planned treatment interruption arm or continuous ART arm. This clonotype was counted at least ten times. RNA-based 3' RACE libraries used unique molecular identifiers. MiXCR, applied by TCRdb to the 3' RACE reads, yields one record per CDR3 protein. The sample includes about 89,000 distinct CDR3 sequences, 5.5% to 8.5% seen only once; the top ten take 1.1%. Sequencing was performed on CD45RA+ CD4+ T cells from PBMCs, pooled from several time points, taken from a donor given antiretroviral therapy, either interrupted or continuous. Subset noted: naive CD4+ CD45RA+ CD45RO- T cells. The genes are TRBV20-1 and TRBJ2-1; D possibly corresponds to TRBD1 (7 bases). The source of this sequence is a pool of human donors with HIV. The CDR3 loop reads CSARDTQGRSYNEQFF. The CDR3 DNA reads as TGCAGTGCTAGAGATACACAGGGGAGGTCCTACAATGAGCAGTTCTTC.